The rows below give T cell receptor beta chains drawn from one sample of a study of control samples from healthy donors and cancer patients. This table comes from immunoSEQ multiplex PCR, and its TCRdb copy is limited to in-frame clones, with some not included. The repertoire holds more than 12,000 clones, with 70% to 80% as singletons. Sequencing was done on a sample of formalin-fixed, paraffin-embedded tissue. These receptors all come from a female donor with lung cancer. CDR3s include the opening cysteine and the closing phenylalanine or tryptophan. Each record gives: V gene, clone size, J gene, D gene, CDR3 protein, CDR3 DNA. The D gene is left open where the match is weak. The size of a clone is reported for some rows only, either as once, few or many, or as a class for expanded clones.

>TRBV12-3/TRBV12-4|medium-sized|TRBJ2-7|.
CASSLTEQYF
TGTGCCAGCAGTTTAACGGAGCAGTACTTC
>TRBV19|.|TRBJ1-3|.
CASSMLGSSGNTIYF
TGTGCCAGTAGTATGCTTGGGAGCTCTGGAAACACCATATATTTT
>TRBV7-2|.|TRBJ2-3|TRBD2
CASSSGLTHTDTQYF
TGTGCCAGCAGCTCGGGACTAACCCACACAGATACGCAGTATTTT
>TRBV4-3|few|TRBJ2-1|TRBD2
CASSQVREAYNEQFF
TGCGCCAGCAGCCAAGTGCGGGAGGCATACAATGAGCAGTTCTTC
>TRBV11-2|.|TRBJ2-4|.
CASSLGLENIQYF
TGTGCCAGCAGCTTAGGGCTAGAAAACATTCAGTACTTC
>TRBV7-2|.|TRBJ1-6|TRBD1
CASSSAFTGGRKSPLHF
TGTGCCAGTAGCTCAGCGTTCACAGGGGGCAGAAAATCACCCCTCCACTTT
>TRBV4-2|.|TRBJ2-1|TRBD1
CASSQVTGDYNEQFF
TGTGCCAGCAGCCAAGTGACAGGGGACTACAATGAGCAGTTCTTC
>TRBV18|.|TRBJ1-1|.
CASSTGYTEAFF
TGTGCCAGCTCAACAGGGTACACTGAAGCTTTCTTT
>TRBV3-1/TRBV3-2|.|TRBJ1-6|.
CASSSDRPISYTYSPLHF
TGTGCCAGCAGCTCTGATCGTCCCATTTCATACACATATTCACCCCTCCACTTT
>TRBV6-5|.|TRBJ1-1|.
CASRAQMNTEAFF
TGTGCCAGTAGGGCGCAGATGAACACTGAAGCTTTCTTT
>TRBV27|.|TRBJ1-5|.
CASSFTYGTDQPQHF
TGTGCCAGCAGCTTTACCTATGGTACCGATCAGCCCCAGCATTTT
>TRBV21-1|.|TRBJ1-1|.
CASSKEGRGLNTEAFF
TGTGCCAGCAGCAAAGAAGGGCGGGGTCTCAACACTGAAGCTTTCTTT
>TRBV4-2|.|TRBJ2-1|.
CASSPYTGTELGGEQFF
TGTGCCAGCAGCCCCTACACCGGGACGGAATTGGGAGGTGAGCAGTTCTTC
>TRBV6-2/TRBV6-3|few|TRBJ1-5|.
CASSYLGDNQPQHF
TGTGCCAGCAGTTACTTAGGGGATAATCAGCCCCAGCATTTT
>TRBV7-9|.|TRBJ2-7|TRBD2
CASSLLAESYEQYF
TGTGCCAGCAGCTTACTAGCGGAGTCCTACGAGCAGTACTTC
>TRBV30|.|TRBJ1-1|.
CASVEDYTEAFF
TGTGCCTCCGTCGAGGATTACACTGAAGCTTTCTTT
>TRBV6-5|.|TRBJ1-5|TRBD1
CASSSRGRDQPQHF
TGTGCCAGCAGTTCGAGGGGGCGGGATCAGCCCCAGCATTTT
>TRBV7-2|.|TRBJ2-2|.
CASSLASWTSLLNTGELFF
TGTGCCAGCAGCTTAGCCTCCTGGACATCCCTTCTGAACACCGGGGAGCTGTTTTTT
>TRBV4-1|few|TRBJ1-3|.
CASSQQGSIYF
TGCGCCAGCAGCCAACAAGGATCCATATATTTT
>TRBV7-6|.|TRBJ2-5|TRBD2
CASSPISGRQETQYF
TGTGCCAGCAGCCCTATTTCCGGGAGGCAAGAGACCCAGTACTTC
>TRBV18|few|TRBJ1-6|TRBD1
CASSPSTGDNSPLHF
TGTGCCAGCTCACCAAGTACAGGGGACAATTCACCCCTCCACTTT
>TRBV5-1|.|TRBJ1-1|.
CASSPLRNTEAFF
TGCGCCAGCAGCCCTCTCCGAAACACTGAAGCTTTCTTT
>TRBV27|.|TRBJ1-2|TRBD1
CASSSRGQGTISTF
TGTGCCAGCAGTTCAAGGGGACAGGGTACGATCTCCACCTTC
>TRBV6-2/TRBV6-3|.|TRBJ1-6|.
CASSRGPAGSPLHF
TGTGCCAGCAGCCGAGGCCCGGCGGGTTCACCCCTCCACTTT
>TRBV9|.|TRBJ2-2|.
CASSERGWANTGELFF
TGTGCCAGCAGCGAAAGGGGGTGGGCGAACACCGGGGAGCTGTTTTTT
>TRBV28|once|TRBJ1-1|.
CASSSPGNTEAFF
TGTGCCAGCAGTTCCCCGGGTAACACTGAAGCTTTCTTT
>TRBV5-1|.|TRBJ1-6|.
CASSLDRQDNSPLHF
TGCGCCAGCAGCTTGGACCGCCAAGATAATTCACCCCTCCACTTT
>TRBV19|.|TRBJ2-4|.
CASTHQGSVDIQYF
TGTGCCAGTACCCATCAGGGCAGCGTGGACATTCAGTACTTC
>TRBV6-6|.|TRBJ2-4|.
CASIRNPAAGNIQYF
TGTGCCAGCATACGGAACCCCGCCGCTGGAAACATTCAGTACTTC
>TRBV6-1|.|TRBJ2-7|TRBD2
CASSETSGSWDEQYF
TGTGCCAGCAGTGAAACTAGCGGGAGCTGGGACGAGCAGTACTTC
>TRBV6-6|few|TRBJ1-1|.
CASSIGRNTEAFF
TGTGCCAGCAGCATAGGAAGGAACACTGAAGCTTTCTTT
>TRBV6-2/TRBV6-3|.|TRBJ1-5|.
CASSPPPSYSNQPQHF
TGTGCCAGCAGTCCCCCCCCCTCCTATAGCAATCAGCCCCAGCATTTT
>TRBV4-3|.|TRBJ2-3|.
CASSQEWDFGTSDTQYF
TGCGCCAGCAGCCAAGAATGGGACTTCGGCACTTCAGATACGCAGTATTTT
>TRBV7-3|.|TRBJ2-1|.
CASSLEGTEQFF
TGTGCCAGCAGCTTAGAAGGGACTGAGCAGTTCTTC
>TRBV6-2/TRBV6-3|.|TRBJ2-7|.
CASSYTTARGEQYF
TGTGCCAGCAGTTACACTACGGCCCGAGGGGAGCAGTACTTC
>TRBV4-2|.|TRBJ1-5|TRBD1
CASSQVQGSNQPQHF
TGTGCCAGCAGCCAAGTACAGGGGTCCAATCAGCCCCAGCATTTT
>TRBV5-5|.|TRBJ2-5|.
CASSLFSGEETQYF
TGTGCCAGCAGCTTGTTTTCCGGGGAAGAGACCCAGTACTTC
>TRBV10-3|.|TRBJ2-7|TRBD2
CAISAGAYEQYF
TGTGCCATCAGCGCGGGGGCCTACGAGCAGTACTTC
>TRBV11-1|.|TRBJ1-1|.
CASSIGEENTEAFF
TGTGCCAGCAGCATCGGGGAAGAGAACACTGAAGCTTTCTTT
>TRBV4-2|once|TRBJ2-7|TRBD2
CASSRPGLAGAGNTNYEQYF
TGTGCCAGCAGCCGCCCGGGACTAGCGGGAGCAGGGAACACAAACTACGAGCAGTACTTC
>TRBV7-9|.|TRBJ2-3|.
CASSLGPGGDTQYF
TGTGCCAGCAGCTTAGGACCTGGGGGAGATACGCAGTATTTT
>TRBV7-6|.|TRBJ1-2|.
CASSPGATVGGYTF
TGTGCCAGCAGCCCAGGGGCCACAGTGGGCGGCTACACCTTC
>TRBV11-2|few|TRBJ2-1|.
CASSSGVGSFF
TGTGCCAGCAGCTCAGGGGTAGGCTCGTTCTTC
>TRBV12-3/TRBV12-4|.|TRBJ1-2|.
CASSLARQAGYTF
TGTGCCAGCAGTTTAGCAAGACAGGCCGGCTACACCTTC
>TRBV9|.|TRBJ2-1|.
CASSVQSSYNEQFF
TGTGCCAGCAGCGTTCAGAGCTCCTACAATGAGCAGTTCTTC
>TRBV5-8|.|TRBJ2-5|TRBD1
CASSLGTGVQETQYF
TGTGCCAGCAGCTTGGGGACAGGGGTCCAAGAGACCCAGTACTTC
>TRBV7-2|.|TRBJ2-2|.
CASTYTGKLFF
TGTGCCAGCACCTACACCGGGAAGCTGTTTTTT
>TRBV19|.|TRBJ2-3|TRBD2
CASGTSGGPDTQYF
TGTGCCAGCGGGACTAGCGGGGGGCCAGATACGCAGTATTTT